The 17 T cell receptor beta chains below were found in one sample sequenced in a study of blood T cells in healthy people across ages. A second about 7 to 12 cycle PCR used barcoded and J-beta primers. TCRdb re-analysed the 5' RACE reads in MiXCR, keeping a single row per CDR3 protein. The data show roughly 680,000 distinct CDR3 sequences, with roughly half seen just once and roughly 14% held by the top ten. Sequenced sample: blood. These receptors were obtained from a woman over 75 in good health.

There are many counts of this clonotype. V gene TRBV20-1 combines with J gene TRBJ2-5; 12 bases align to TRBD2. Germline V CDR1 and CDR2: DFQATT, SNEGSKA (reference sequence). The V segment lost 4 bases and the J segment 1 base; nucleotides outside the gene matches: 4. CDR3 length: 15 amino acids. DNA for the CDR3: TGCAGTGCTACCGGACTAGCGGGATCCCAAGAGACCCAGTACTTC. Translated: CSATGLAGSQETQYF.

This clonotype was observed many times. The chain uses TRBV14 and TRBJ2-1; TRBD2 matches at 7 bases. This CDR3 region has 17 residues. Germline V lookup: CDR1 SGHDN, CDR2 FVKESK. The trim removed 1 base at V and 2 bases at J, leaving 8 bases unmatched. CDR3 region: CASSQGSWLAAYNEQFF. For the CDR3, the DNA is TGTGCCAGCAGCCAAGGCAGTTGGCTAGCGGCCTACAATGAGCAGTTCTTC.

This clonotype was detected many times. The J gene is TRBJ2-1, the V gene TRBV7-9, with 8 bases aligning to TRBD2. The CDR3 consists of 17 residues. CDR1 is SEHNR, CDR2 FQNEAQ, per germline (reference sequence). V lost 1 base and J lost 0; bases outside the gene matches: 5. CDR3 protein: CASSLGLTSGSYNEQFF. In DNA, the CDR3 is TGTGCCAGCAGCTTAGGGCTCACTAGCGGCTCCTACAATGAGCAGTTCTTC.

This clonotype was seen more than once but under ten times. The CDR3 spells CASSQEPLKQFF. The CDR3 DNA is TGTGCCAGCAGCCAAGAACCCCTGAAGCAGTTCTTC. The genes are TRBV3-1 and TRBJ2-1; D not resolved. The V and J ends lost 0 bases and 11 bases respectively, with 8 bases between them. CDR1 is LGHDT and CDR2 is YNNKEL in the germline V gene (reference sequence). The CDR3 runs to 12 residues.

This clonotype was observed at least ten times. V and J are TRBV6-5 and TRBJ1-5, with D unresolved. Germline CDR1 is MNHEY and CDR2 is SVGAGI. Trimming cost V 5 bases and J 6 bases, with 11 bases left between them. This CDR3 spans 13 amino acids. The CDR3 is CASSDELGQPQHF. Written as DNA, the CDR3 is TGTGCCAGCAGTGACGAATTGGGTCAGCCCCAGCATTTT.

In this sample, this clonotype turned up many times. A read error may explain this, as a much larger clone is one base away. The chain couples TRBV6-5 to TRBJ2-1, with D uncertain. Trimming pared 2 bases from V and 9 bases from J, leaving 11 bases between. Germline CDR1 and CDR2: MNHEY and SVGAGI. The CDR3 contains 13 residues. The chain's CDR3 is CASSYPNGIEQFF. CDR3 DNA sequence: TGTGCCAGCAGTTACCCGAATGGGATTGAGCAGTTCTTC.

Regarding this clonotype: One junction end disagrees with the germline gene, perhaps due to a read error. The chain carries TRBV20-1 and TRBJ2-1; TRBD2 matches at 7 bases. CDR1 is DFQATT and CDR2 is SNEGSKA in the germline V gene (reference sequence). This CDR3 is built from 14 residues. The CDR3: CSASPSGLYHEQFF. Here the CDR3 DNA reads TGCAGTGCTAGTCCTAGCGGTCTCTACCATGAGCAGTTCTTC.

The gene calls are TRBV20-1 and TRBJ2-1; D is ambiguous. Germline CDR1 is DFQATT and CDR2 is SNEGSKA (reference sequence). This CDR3 has 11 amino acids. The V end lost 3 bases, the J end lost 6 bases, and 6 bases lay between the germline ends. CDR3 sequence (DNA): TGCAGTGCTAGTTGGGTCAATGAGCAGTTCTTC. Encoded protein: CSASWVNEQFF.

In DNA form, the CDR3 reads TGTGCCAGCAGGCCCAGACTAGCGGCTAGCACAGATACGCAGTATTTT. It translates to CASRPRLAASTDTQYF. The chain employs TRBV6-6 and TRBJ2-3, with 9 bases fitting TRBD2. CDR1 MNHNY and CDR2 SVGAGI come from the germline V gene (reference sequence). Unmatched junction bases numbered 7, after V lost 6 bases and J lost 0 bases. The CDR3 spans 16 residues.

The rearrangement joins TRBV5-6 to TRBJ2-5; no definite D call. V was shortened by 0 bases and J by 4 bases, with 13 bases between the two germline ends. Per the germline V gene, CDR1 is SGHDT and CDR2 is YYEEEE. The CDR3 totals 15 residues. CDR3: CASSLGTLLLETQYF. For the CDR3, the DNA is TGTGCCAGCAGCTTGGGGACCCTACTTTTAGAGACCCAGTACTTC.

This clonotype was seen a single time. A clone one base away is much larger, so this may be a read error. The chain is built from TRBV6-6 and TRBJ1-4; no reliable D call. Germline loops: CDR1 MNHNY, CDR2 SVGAGI (reference sequence). CDR3 length: 13 amino acids. V lost 2 bases and J lost 4, with 5 bases in between. The CDR3 protein is CASSYGVNEKLFF. CDR3 in DNA: TGTGCCAGCAGTTACGGAGTTAATGAAAAACTGTTTTTT.

This clonotype was observed once. The genes are TRBV7-3 and TRBJ2-1; possible D gene TRBD1, 5 bases. Germline V CDR1 and CDR2: SGHTA, FQGTGA. V lost 3 bases and J lost 4, with 13 bases in between. CDR3 length equals 15 residues. This CDR3 is CASSLVGLEYNEQFF. CDR3 in DNA: TGTGCCAGCAGCTTGGTGGGGCTCGAATACAATGAGCAGTTCTTC.

This clonotype was found a few times. The chain has TRBV5-1 and TRBJ2-1; 10 nucleotides agree with TRBD1. Germline trimming cut 4 bases from V and 9 bases from J; bases unmatched to any gene: 7. CDR1 is SGHRS and CDR2 is YFSETQ in the germline V gene. The CDR3 runs to 14 residues. The CDR3 spells CASSAGTGVVEQFF. Written as DNA, the CDR3 is TGCGCCAGCAGCGCCGGGACAGGGGTGGTTGAGCAGTTCTTC.

The sample holds a few counts of this clonotype. This chain uses TRBV25-1 with TRBJ2-5; 7 bases are shared with TRBD2. This CDR3 has 16 amino acids. The trim removed 1 base at V and 2 bases at J, leaving 7 bases unmatched. From germline, CDR1 is MGHDK and CDR2 SYGVNS. Written as DNA, the CDR3 is TGTGCCAGCAGTGAATCCCTCGGGGAGGGACAAGAGACCCAGTACTTC. This encodes CASSESLGEGQETQYF.

The J gene is TRBJ2-5, the V gene TRBV9; D is ambiguous. The closer fit of TRBJ2-7 to the DNA end suggests the J call may be wrong. CDR1 and CDR2 from the germline V gene are SGDLS and YYNGEE. The CDR3 is made up of 13 amino acids. CDR3 sequence: CASSVDQDYEQYF. In DNA, the CDR3 is TGTGCCAGCAGCGTGGACCAGGATTACGAGCAGTACTTC.

The rearrangement uses TRBV20-1 and TRBJ1-5; no definite D call. Trimming shortened V by 0 bases and J by 13 bases, and 22 bases separated the two germline ends. The CDR3 is made up of 15 amino acids. The germline V gene encodes CDR1 DFQATT and CDR2 SNEGSKA (reference sequence). CDR3 DNA sequence: TGCAGTGCTAGAGATCCCCGGGTTTCAAACCTCGGTCAGCATTTT. It yields the protein CSARDPRVSNLGQHF.

The gene calls are TRBV20-1 and TRBJ2-3, with no clear D. The V end was cut by 5 bases, the J end by 7 bases, with 16 bases between. Germline CDR1 reads DFQATT; CDR2 reads SNEGSKA (reference sequence). The CDR3 covers 13 residues. The CDR3 reads CSAEMITDYTQYF. CDR3 sequence (DNA): TGCAGTGCTGAAATGATTACCGATTATACGCAGTATTTT.